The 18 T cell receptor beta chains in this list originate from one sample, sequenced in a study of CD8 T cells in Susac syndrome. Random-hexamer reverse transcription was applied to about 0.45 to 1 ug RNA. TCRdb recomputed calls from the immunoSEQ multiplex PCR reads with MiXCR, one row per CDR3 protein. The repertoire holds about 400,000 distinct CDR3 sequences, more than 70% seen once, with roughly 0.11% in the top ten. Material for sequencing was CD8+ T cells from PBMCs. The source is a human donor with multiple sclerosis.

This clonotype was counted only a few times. CDR3 DNA sequence: TGCGCCAGCAGGCCGGACAGTACCTACGAGCAGTACTTC. Encoded protein: CASRPDSTYEQYF. The chain links TRBV5-1 to TRBJ2-7; weak D call: TRBD1 (6 bases). Trimming cost V 5 bases and J 2 bases, with 11 bases left between them. Germline values: CDR1 SGHRS, CDR2 YFSETQ. The CDR3 totals 13 residues.

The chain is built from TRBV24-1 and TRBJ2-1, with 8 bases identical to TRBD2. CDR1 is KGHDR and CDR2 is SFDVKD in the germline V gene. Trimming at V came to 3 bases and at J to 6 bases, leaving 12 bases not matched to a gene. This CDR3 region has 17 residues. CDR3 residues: CATSDGGTSSGVNEQFF. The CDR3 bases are TGTGCCACCAGTGATGGGGGGACTAGTTCGGGGGTCAATGAGCAGTTCTTC.

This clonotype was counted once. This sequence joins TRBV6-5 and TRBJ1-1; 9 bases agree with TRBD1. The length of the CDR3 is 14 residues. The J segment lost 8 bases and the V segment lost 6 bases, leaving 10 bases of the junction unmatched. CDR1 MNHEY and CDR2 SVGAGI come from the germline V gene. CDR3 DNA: TGTGCCAGCAGAGCAATCAACAGGGGGCCCGAAGCTTTCTTT. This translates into CASRAINRGPEAFF.

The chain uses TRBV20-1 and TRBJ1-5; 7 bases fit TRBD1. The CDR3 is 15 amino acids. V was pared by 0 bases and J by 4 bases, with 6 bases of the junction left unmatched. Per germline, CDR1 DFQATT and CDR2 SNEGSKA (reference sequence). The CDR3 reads CSARDPGGRNQPQHF. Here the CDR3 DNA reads TGCAGTGCTAGAGATCCAGGGGGTCGGAATCAGCCCCAGCATTTT.

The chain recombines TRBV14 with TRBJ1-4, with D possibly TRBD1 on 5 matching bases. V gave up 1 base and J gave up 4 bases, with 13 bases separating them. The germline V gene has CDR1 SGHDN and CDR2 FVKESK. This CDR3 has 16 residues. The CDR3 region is CASSQGGIWINEKLFF. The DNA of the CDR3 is TGTGCCAGCAGCCAAGGGGGGATTTGGATTAATGAAAAACTGTTTTTT.

The CDR3 sequence: CASSLIASWQHF. The CDR3 DNA sequence: TGTGCCAGCAGTCTAATCGCCTCGTGGCAGCATTTT. The chain carries TRBV27 and TRBJ1-5; no clear D. Germline CDR1 MNHEY, CDR2 SMNVEV (reference sequence). Deletions cut 5 bases from V and 13 bases from J, with 15 bases between. This CDR3 comprises 12 residues.

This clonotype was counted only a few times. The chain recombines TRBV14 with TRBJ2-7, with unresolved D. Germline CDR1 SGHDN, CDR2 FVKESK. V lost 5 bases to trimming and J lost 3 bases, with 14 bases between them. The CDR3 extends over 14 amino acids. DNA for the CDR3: TGTGCCAGCAGCTCTGCCACAGAGAACTACGAGCAGTACTTC. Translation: CASSSATENYEQYF. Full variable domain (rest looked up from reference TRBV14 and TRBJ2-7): EAGVTQFPSHSVIEKGQTVTLRCDPISGHDNLYWYRRVMGKEIKFLLHFVKESKQDESGMPNNRFLAERTGGTYSTLKVQPAELEDSGVYFCASSSATENYEQYFGPGTRLTVT.

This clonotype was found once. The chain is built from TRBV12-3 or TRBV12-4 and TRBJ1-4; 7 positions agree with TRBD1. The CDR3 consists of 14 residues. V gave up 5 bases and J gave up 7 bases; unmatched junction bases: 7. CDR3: CASSPGRGSEKLFF. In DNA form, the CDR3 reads TGTGCCAGCAGTCCCGGCAGGGGGAGTGAAAAACTGTTTTTT.

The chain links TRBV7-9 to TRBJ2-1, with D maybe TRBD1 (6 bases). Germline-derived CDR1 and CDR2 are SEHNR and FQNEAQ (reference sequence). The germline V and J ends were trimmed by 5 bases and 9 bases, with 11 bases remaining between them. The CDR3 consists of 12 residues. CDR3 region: CASSNRAAEQFF. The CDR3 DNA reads TGTGCCAGCAGCAACAGGGCGGCTGAGCAGTTCTTC.

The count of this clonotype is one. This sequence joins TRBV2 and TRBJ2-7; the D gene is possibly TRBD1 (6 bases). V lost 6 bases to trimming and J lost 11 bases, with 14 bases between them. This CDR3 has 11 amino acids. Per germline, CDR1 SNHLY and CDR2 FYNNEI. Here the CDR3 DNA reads TGTGCCAGCAGCGATACCCGGGACAAGTACTTC. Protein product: CASSDTRDKYF.

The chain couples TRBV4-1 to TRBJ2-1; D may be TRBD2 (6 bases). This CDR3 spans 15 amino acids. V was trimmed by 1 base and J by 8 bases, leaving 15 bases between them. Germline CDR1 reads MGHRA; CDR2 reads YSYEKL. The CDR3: CASSQGGRDLDEQFF. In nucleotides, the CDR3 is TGCGCCAGCAGCCAAGGGGGACGGGACTTGGATGAGCAGTTCTTC.

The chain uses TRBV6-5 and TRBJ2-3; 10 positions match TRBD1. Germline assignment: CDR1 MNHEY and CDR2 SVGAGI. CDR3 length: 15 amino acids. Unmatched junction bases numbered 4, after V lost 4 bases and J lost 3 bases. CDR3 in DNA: TGTGCCAGCAGTTCCGGGACAGGGGAAACAGATACGCAGTATTTT. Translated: CASSSGTGETDTQYF.

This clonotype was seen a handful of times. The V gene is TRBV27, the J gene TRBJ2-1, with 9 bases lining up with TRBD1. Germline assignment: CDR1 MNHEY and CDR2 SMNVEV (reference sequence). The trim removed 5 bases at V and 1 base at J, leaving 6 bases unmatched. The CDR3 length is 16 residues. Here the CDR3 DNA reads TGTGCCAGCAGTCCCCTTGGACAGGGGTCCTACAATGAGCAGTTCTTC. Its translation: CASSPLGQGSYNEQFF.

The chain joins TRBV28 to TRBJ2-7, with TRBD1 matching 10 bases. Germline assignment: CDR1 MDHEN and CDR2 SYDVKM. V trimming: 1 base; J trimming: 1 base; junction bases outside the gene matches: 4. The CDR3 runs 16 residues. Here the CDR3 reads CASSLLAGQGSYEQYF. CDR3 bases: TGTGCCAGCAGTTTATTAGCGGGACAGGGGTCCTACGAGCAGTACTTC.

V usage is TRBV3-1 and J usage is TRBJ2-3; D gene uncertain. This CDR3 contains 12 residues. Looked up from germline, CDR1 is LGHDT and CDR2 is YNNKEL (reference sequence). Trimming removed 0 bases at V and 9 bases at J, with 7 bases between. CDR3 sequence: CASSQDGPTQYF. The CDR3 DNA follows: TGTGCCAGCAGCCAAGACGGGCCCACGCAGTATTTT.

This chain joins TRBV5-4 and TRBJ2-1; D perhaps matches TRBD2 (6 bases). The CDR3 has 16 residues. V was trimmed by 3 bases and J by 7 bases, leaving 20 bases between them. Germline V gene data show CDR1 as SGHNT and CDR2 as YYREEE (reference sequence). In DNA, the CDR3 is TGTGCCAGCAGCTATACGGGACTCACGAGGGGTAATGAGCAGTTCTTC. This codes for CASSYTGLTRGNEQFF.

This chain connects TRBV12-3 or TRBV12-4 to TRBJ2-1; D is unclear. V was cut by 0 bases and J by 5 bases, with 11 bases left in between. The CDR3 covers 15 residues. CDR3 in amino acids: CASSLAEADHNEQFF. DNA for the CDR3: TGTGCCAGCAGTTTAGCTGAGGCAGACCACAATGAGCAGTTCTTC.

This CDR3 reads CASSLEGNPSDTQYF. For the CDR3, the DNA is TGTGCCAGCAGTTTAGAAGGGAATCCCTCAGATACGCAGTATTTT. V is TRBV12-3 or TRBV12-4 and J is TRBJ2-3, with D hard to call. The germline V and J ends were trimmed by 1 base and 4 bases, with 12 bases remaining between them. The CDR3 consists of 15 residues.